What follows are 26 T cell receptor beta chains derived from one specimen sequenced in a study of T cell responses to AZD1222 COVID-19 vaccine. Generated by immunoSEQ multiplex PCR, the TCRdb table keeps only in-frame clones and is missing some. Of under 110,000 clones listed, around 87% are singletons. The material sequenced was peripheral blood, taken 28 days after the second AZD1222 dose. These TCRs come from an adult who received the AZD1222 COVID-19 vaccine.

This chain connects TRBV7-2 to TRBJ2-7; 7 bases align to TRBD2. Germline CDR1 reads SGHTA; CDR2 reads FQGNSA. CDR3 size: 16 residues. Trimming removed 3 bases from V and 2 bases from J; junction bases left unmatched: 10. CDR3 sequence reads: CASSLRWGTKTYEQYF. The CDR3 nucleotides are TGTGCCAGCAGCTTGAGGTGGGGGACTAAGACCTACGAGCAGTACTTC.

The chain is built from TRBV5-4 and TRBJ2-4; the D gene could be TRBD1 or TRBD2 (6 bases each). Germline V gene sequence: CDR1 SGHNT, CDR2 YYREEE (reference sequence). The V end lost 4 bases, the J end lost 0 bases, and 11 bases lay between the germline ends. The CDR3 is 15 amino acids. CDR3 DNA: TGTGCCAGCAGCCCGGAGGGGGAAGCCAAAAACATTCAGTACTTC. As protein: CASSPEGEAKNIQYF.

The gene calls are TRBV15 and TRBJ1-1, with 9 bases matching TRBD1. The germline gives CDR1 LNHNV, CDR2 YYDKDF (reference sequence). V shed 1 base, J shed 3 bases, and the junction held 9 bases outside the gene matches. This CDR3 contains 17 residues. The CDR3 loop reads CATSRVPGTGIDTEAFF. The CDR3 bases are TGTGCCACCAGCAGAGTCCCCGGGACAGGGATTGACACTGAAGCTTTCTTT.

This clone was observed a few times. This rearrangement joins TRBV7-2 to TRBJ2-5, with 13 bases lining up with TRBD2. The germline V gene encodes CDR1 SGHTA and CDR2 FQGNSA. The CDR3 consists of 16 residues. J lost 5 bases, V lost 5 bases, and 8 bases had no gene match. The CDR3, as DNA: TGTGCCAGCAGCGCAACTAGCGGGAGGGCCTTTGAGACCCAGTACTTC. Protein product: CASSATSGRAFETQYF.

The chain is built from TRBV7-2 and TRBJ2-3; 7 bases are a match to TRBD2. The CDR3 consists of 15 residues. V trimming: 5 bases; J trimming: 6 bases; junction bases outside the gene matches: 11. CDR1 SGHTA and CDR2 FQGNSA come from the germline V gene. CDR3 in amino acids: CASSGSGIGQDTQYF. The CDR3 DNA is TGTGCCAGCAGCGGGAGCGGGATAGGTCAGGATACGCAGTATTTT.

V and J are TRBV7-3 and TRBJ2-1; 10 positions match TRBD2. The CDR3 runs to 13 residues. Trimming removed 5 bases from V and 12 bases from J; junction bases left unmatched: 7. Germline V CDR1 and CDR2: SGHTA, FQGTGA. The CDR3 reads CASSLGSGRAQFF. CDR3 nucleotides: TGTGCCAGCAGCCTGGGGAGCGGGAGGGCGCAGTTCTTC. The variable domain in full, with the rest retrieved from reference TRBV7-3 and TRBJ2-1, is GAGVSQTPSNKVTEKGKYVELRCDPISGHTALYWYRQSLGQGPEFLIYFQGTGAADDSGLPNDRFFAVRPEGSVSTLKIQRTERGDSAVYLCASSLGSGRAQFFGPGTRLTVL.

CDR3 in amino acids: CASRGVGAGVEEQYF. The CDR3 region has the DNA TGTGCCAGCAGGGGCGTGGGGGCAGGGGTTGAGGAGCAGTACTTC. The chain uses TRBV4-2 and TRBJ2-7, with D possibly matching TRBD1 (6 bases). Trimming left V 6 bases short and J 7 bases short, with 22 bases between. The CDR3 runs 15 residues. CDR1 LGHNA and CDR2 YNFKEQ come from the germline V gene.

The gene calls are TRBV7-3 and TRBJ2-1; TRBD1 matches at 11 bases. The length of the CDR3 is 17 residues. Trimming cost V 4 bases and J 2 bases; bases outside gene matches: 7. Germline assignment: CDR1 SGHTA and CDR2 FQGTGA. The CDR3 sequence: CASSSGGQGGPYNEQFF. As DNA, the CDR3 is TGTGCCAGCAGCTCTGGGGGACAGGGGGGCCCCTACAATGAGCAGTTCTTC.

The gene calls are TRBV5-1 and TRBJ1-4; 7 positions match TRBD1. The V gene end was trimmed by 4 bases and the J gene end by 0 bases; junction bases not matched to a gene: 3. Germline V gene lookup returns CDR1 SGHRS and CDR2 YFSETQ. This CDR3 has 15 residues. The CDR3 region is CASSHGTATNEKLFF. CDR3 in DNA: TGCGCCAGCAGCCATGGGACAGCAACTAATGAAAAACTGTTTTTT.

The chain is built from TRBV20-1 and TRBJ1-2; D is uncertain. The length of the CDR3 is 13 residues. Between the trimmed V and J ends, which lost 3 bases and 1 base, there was a span of 9 bases. CDR1 and CDR2 (germline): DFQATT, SNEGSKA (reference sequence). CDR3 nucleotides: TGCAGTGCTAGTCGGCAGGATAACTATGGCTACACCTTC. This codes for CSASRQDNYGYTF.

The genes are TRBV30 and TRBJ2-2, with a weak D call TRBD2 (5 bases). Germline V CDR1 and CDR2: GTSNPN, SVGIG (reference sequence). V lost 4 bases and J lost 6, with 21 bases in between. The CDR3 length is 16 residues. CDR3 in DNA: TGTGCCTGGAAAGAGAGGGAAGGACCCTCATCCGGGGAGCTGTTTTTT. This codes for CAWKEREGPSSGELFF.

This chain connects TRBV5-1 to TRBJ1-5; D gene unclear. Germline V CDR1 and CDR2: SGHRS, YFSETQ. With 0 bases removed from V and 1 base from J, the gap between germline ends came to 5 bases. The CDR3 is made up of 14 amino acids. CDR3 nucleotide sequence: TGCGCCAGCAGCTTGGGTCTGAGCAATCAGCCCCAGCATTTT. Translation gives CASSLGLSNQPQHF.

The chain carries TRBV6-1 and TRBJ1-4; no reliable D call. This CDR3 region has 15 residues. CDR1 and CDR2 from the germline V gene are MNHNS and SASEGT. V was cut by 2 bases and J by 8 bases, with 15 bases left in between. CDR3 coding DNA: TGTGCCAGCAGTGAAAGCGGGAGGGTAGAAGAAAAACTGTTTTTT. It is translated as CASSESGRVEEKLFF.

The table lists this clone with a few counts. The V call is TRBV28, the J call TRBJ2-2; D perhaps matches TRBD1 (6 bases). The CDR3 contains 16 residues. The V gene's germline CDR1 is MDHEN and CDR2 SYDVKM. V lost 2 bases and J 5 bases, leaving 15 bases between the germline ends. The DNA for the CDR3 is TGTGCCAGCAGTTTAGGTCGACAGGATGGGACCGGGGAGCTGTTTTTT. Encoded protein: CASSLGRQDGTGELFF.

The rearrangement links TRBV28 to TRBJ2-3; TRBD1 might be the D (6 bases). The CDR3 covers 15 residues. CDR1 MDHEN and CDR2 SYDVKM come from the germline V gene. Deletions cut 8 bases from V and 0 bases from J, with 15 bases between. The CDR3 loop reads CASRWDTPSTDTQYF. The DNA for the CDR3 is TGTGCCAGCCGCTGGGACACTCCTAGCACAGATACGCAGTATTTT.

The J gene is TRBJ1-1, the V gene TRBV7-9; TRBD1 is a possible D gene (5 bases). Germline CDR1 is SEHNR and CDR2 is FQNEAQ (reference sequence). Trimming took 4 bases from V and 1 from J, leaving 7 bases between them. The CDR3 runs 13 residues. As DNA, the CDR3 is TGTGCCAGCAGCTGGGACGGGAACACTGAAGCTTTCTTT. It encodes CASSWDGNTEAFF.

The chain is built from TRBV7-2 and TRBJ1-1; maybe TRBD1 (6 bases). CDR3 length equals 16 residues. CDR1 is SGHTA, CDR2 FQGNSA, per germline. V was clipped by 5 bases and J by 4 bases, with 20 bases between them. The CDR3: CASSPRIQGRGTEAFF. CDR3 nucleotides: TGTGCCAGCAGCCCCCGAATACAGGGCAGGGGCACTGAAGCTTTCTTT.

DNA for the CDR3: TGTGCCAGCAGCGCAAGCGGGGCCCGCTCCTACGAGCAGTACTTC. Its protein is CASSASGARSYEQYF. The rearrangement uses TRBV14 and TRBJ2-7; TRBD2 matches at 7 bases. V lost 5 bases, J lost 0 bases, and 7 bases stayed unmatched. The CDR3 sequence is 15 residues long. Germline CDR1 and CDR2: SGHDN and FVKESK.

This clone was picked up a small number of times. This chain joins TRBV5-6 and TRBJ1-5, with D hard to call. The CDR3 loop spans 18 amino acids. Trimming removed 1 base at V and 0 bases at J, with 17 bases between. Germline-derived CDR1 and CDR2 are SGHDT and YYEEEE. The CDR3 is CASSLFQPGEYSNQPQHF. The CDR3 DNA reads as TGTGCCAGCAGCTTGTTTCAGCCAGGCGAATATAGCAATCAGCCCCAGCATTTT. Based on the CDR3 plus reference TRBV5-6 and TRBJ1-5, the full variable domain is DAGVTQSPTHLIKTRGQQVTLRCSPKSGHDTVSWYQQALGQGPQFIFQYYEEEERQRGNFPDRFSGHQFPNYSSELNVNALLLGDSALYLCASSLFQPGEYSNQPQHFGDGTRLSIL.

This clone was observed a handful of times. The rearrangement uses TRBV11-2 and TRBJ1-1; no definite D call. CDR1 SGHAT and CDR2 FQNNGV come from the germline V gene. The CDR3 contains 15 residues. The V end was cut by 4 bases, the J end by 1 base, with 13 bases between. Here the CDR3 DNA reads TGTGCCAGCAGCTCTCAGCCATTGAAGAACACTGAAGCTTTCTTT. Its protein product is CASSSQPLKNTEAFF.

The V call is TRBV6-1, the J call TRBJ2-7, with D possibly being TRBD2 (5 bases). This CDR3 spans 14 amino acids. Trimming removed 0 bases at V and 1 base at J, with 7 bases between. The germline gives CDR1 MNHNS, CDR2 SASEGT. The CDR3 sequence: CASSEARGSYEQYF. CDR3 nucleotides: TGTGCCAGCAGTGAAGCACGGGGATCCTACGAGCAGTACTTC.

The chain joins TRBV5-1 to TRBJ2-2; 9 positions match TRBD1. The junction had 6 bases not matched to a gene; V was cut back by 4 bases and J by 5 bases. This CDR3 comprises 15 residues. CDR1 SGHRS and CDR2 YFSETQ come from the germline V gene. CDR3 coding DNA: TGCGCCAGCAGCAGGGACAGGGTATTTACCGGGGAGCTGTTTTTT. This encodes CASSRDRVFTGELFF.

This clone was counted once. This chain uses TRBV5-1 with TRBJ1-5, with D unclear. The CDR3 is made up of 19 amino acids. Germline assignment: CDR1 SGHRS and CDR2 YFSETQ. The V end was cut by 2 bases, the J end by 2 bases, with 23 bases between. The CDR3 nucleotides read TGCGCCAGCAGCTTTTTGACCTTCGGTACGGTAAATTGCAATCAGCCCCAGCATTTT. This sequence encodes CASSFLTFGTVNCNQPQHF.

The J gene is TRBJ1-5, the V gene TRBV6-1, with D possibly matching TRBD1 (6 bases). V shed 3 bases and J shed 3 bases, with 12 bases lying between them. The length of the CDR3 is 15 residues. CDR1 is MNHNS and CDR2 is SASEGT in the germline V gene. CDR3 DNA: TGTGCCAGCAGTGATCGGCAGGGGAACAATCAGCCCCAGCATTTT. It encodes CASSDRQGNNQPQHF.

This clone is a singleton in its sample. The chain links TRBV6-4 to TRBJ2-5; D is uncertain. V was pared by 6 bases and J by 5 bases, with 13 bases between. Germline V lookup: CDR1 MRHNA, CDR2 SNTAGT. The CDR3 covers 13 residues. CDR3 residues: CASSALRGETQYF. In DNA form, the CDR3 reads TGTGCCAGCAGCGCTCTGCGTGGGGAGACCCAGTACTTC.

This clone was seen once. The chain combines TRBV6-2 or TRBV6-3 with TRBJ2-3; no clear D gene. The CDR3 sequence is 14 residues long. Germline assignment: CDR1 MNHEY and CDR2 SVGEGT. Trimming shortened V by 0 bases and J by 5 bases, and 9 bases separated the two germline ends. The chain's CDR3 is CASSYSPAVDTQYF. CDR3 coding DNA: TGTGCCAGCAGTTACTCGCCGGCGGTAGATACGCAGTATTTT.